The 3 T cell receptor beta chains presented below share a single source sample, sequenced in a study of response to subunit inactivated influenza vaccine. Each CDR3 protein gets one entry after TCRdb re-called the RT-PCR reads with MiXCR. The table has around 520,000 distinct CDR3 sequences, about 10% seen once. The specimen comprised PBMCs from blood, sampled on the day of vaccination. These receptors came from a man in his forties or fifties who received an inactivated influenza vaccine.

V gene TRBV29-1 combines with J gene TRBJ2-7; the D gene could be TRBD1 or TRBD2 (6 bases each). Germline values: CDR1 SQVTM, CDR2 ANQGSEA. Trimming removed 7 bases from V and 7 bases from J, with 20 bases in between. The length of the CDR3 is 13 residues. This CDR3 reads CSAIGRGGLEQYF. In nucleotides, the CDR3 is TGCAGCGCCATTGGAAGAGGGGGGTTAGAGCAGTACTTC.

The chain employs TRBV20-1 and TRBJ2-7; TRBD2 might be the D (5 bases). V lost 6 bases and J lost 7, with 25 bases in between. CDR1 and CDR2 from the germline V gene are DFQATT and SNEGSKA (reference sequence). CDR3 length equals 15 residues. CDR3 amino acids: CSAYLRGRQVGEQYF. The CDR3 DNA is TGCAGTGCCTATCTTCGAGGGCGCCAGGTTGGTGAGCAGTACTTC.

V usage is TRBV18 and J usage is TRBJ1-5, with 7 bases lining up with TRBD1. This CDR3 is 16 amino acids long. Germline V gene lookup returns CDR1 KGHSH and CDR2 LQKENI. The trim removed 3 bases at V and 7 bases at J, leaving 12 bases unmatched. CDR3 protein: CASSPGAGGTRQPQHF. Written as DNA, the CDR3 is TGTGCCAGCTCACCGGGGGCAGGGGGAACTCGACAGCCCCAGCATTTT.